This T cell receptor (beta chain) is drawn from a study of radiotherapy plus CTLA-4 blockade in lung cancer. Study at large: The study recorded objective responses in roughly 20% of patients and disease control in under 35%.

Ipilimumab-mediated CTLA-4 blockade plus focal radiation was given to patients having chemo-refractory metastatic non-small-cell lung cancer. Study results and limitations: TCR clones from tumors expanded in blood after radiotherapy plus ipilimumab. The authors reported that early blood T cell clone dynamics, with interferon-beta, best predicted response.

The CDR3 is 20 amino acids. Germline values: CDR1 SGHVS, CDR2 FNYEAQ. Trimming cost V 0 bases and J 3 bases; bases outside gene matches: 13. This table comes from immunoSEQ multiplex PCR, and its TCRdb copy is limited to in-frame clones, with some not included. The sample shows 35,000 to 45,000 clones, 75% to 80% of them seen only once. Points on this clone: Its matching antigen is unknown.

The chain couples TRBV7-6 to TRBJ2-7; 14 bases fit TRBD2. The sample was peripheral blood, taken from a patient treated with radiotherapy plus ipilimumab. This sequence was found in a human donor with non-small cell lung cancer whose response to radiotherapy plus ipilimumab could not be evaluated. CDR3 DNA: TGTGCCAGCAGCTTAGCGCCCCCGGGACTAGCGGGAGTAGGGGGCTACGAGCAGTACTTC. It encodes CASSLAPPGLAGVGGYEQYF.